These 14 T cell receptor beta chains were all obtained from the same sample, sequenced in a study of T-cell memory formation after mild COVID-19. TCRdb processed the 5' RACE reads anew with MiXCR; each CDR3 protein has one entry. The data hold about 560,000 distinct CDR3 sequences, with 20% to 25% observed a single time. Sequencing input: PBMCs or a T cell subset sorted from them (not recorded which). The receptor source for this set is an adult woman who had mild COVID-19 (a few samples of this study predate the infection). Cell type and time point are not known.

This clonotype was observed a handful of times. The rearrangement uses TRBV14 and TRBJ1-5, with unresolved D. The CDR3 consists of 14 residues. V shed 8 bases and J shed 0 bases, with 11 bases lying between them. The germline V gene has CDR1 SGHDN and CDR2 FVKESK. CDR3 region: CASAVVYSNQPQHF. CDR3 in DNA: TGTGCCAGCGCAGTGGTGTATAGCAATCAGCCCCAGCATTTT.

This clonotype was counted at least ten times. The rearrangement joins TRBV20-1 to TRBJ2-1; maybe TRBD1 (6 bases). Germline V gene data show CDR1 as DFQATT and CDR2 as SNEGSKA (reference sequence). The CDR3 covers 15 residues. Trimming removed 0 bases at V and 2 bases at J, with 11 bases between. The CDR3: CSARDTGLTYNEQFF. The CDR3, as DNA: TGCAGTGCTAGAGACACAGGGCTGACCTACAATGAGCAGTTCTTC.

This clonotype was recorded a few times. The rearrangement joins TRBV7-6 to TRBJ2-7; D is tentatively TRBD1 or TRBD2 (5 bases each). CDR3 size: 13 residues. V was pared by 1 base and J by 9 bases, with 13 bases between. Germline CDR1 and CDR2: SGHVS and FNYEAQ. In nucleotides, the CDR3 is TGTGCCAGCAGCTTAGGGACGCCGGGGACGCAGTACTTC. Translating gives CASSLGTPGTQYF.

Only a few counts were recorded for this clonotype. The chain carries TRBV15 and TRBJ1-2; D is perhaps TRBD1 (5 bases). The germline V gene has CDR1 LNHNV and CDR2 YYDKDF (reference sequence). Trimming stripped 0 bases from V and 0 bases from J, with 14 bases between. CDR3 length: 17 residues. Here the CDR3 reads CATSRDVGEGSNYGYTF. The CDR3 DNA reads TGTGCCACCAGCAGAGATGTAGGGGAAGGGTCTAACTATGGCTACACCTTC.

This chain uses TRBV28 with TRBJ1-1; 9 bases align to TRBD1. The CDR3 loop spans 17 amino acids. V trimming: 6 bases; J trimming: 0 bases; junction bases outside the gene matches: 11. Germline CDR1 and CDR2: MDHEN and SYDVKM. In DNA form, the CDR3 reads TGTGCCAGCAGCTCGACCGAGGACAGGGGCTTGAACACTGAAGCTTTCTTT. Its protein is CASSSTEDRGLNTEAFF.

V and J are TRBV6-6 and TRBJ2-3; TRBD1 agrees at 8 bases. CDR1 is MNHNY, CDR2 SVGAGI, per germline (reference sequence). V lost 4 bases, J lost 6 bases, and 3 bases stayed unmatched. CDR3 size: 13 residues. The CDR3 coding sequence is TGTGCCAGCAGTTCCGACAGGGGTGATACGCAGTATTTT. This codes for CASSSDRGDTQYF.

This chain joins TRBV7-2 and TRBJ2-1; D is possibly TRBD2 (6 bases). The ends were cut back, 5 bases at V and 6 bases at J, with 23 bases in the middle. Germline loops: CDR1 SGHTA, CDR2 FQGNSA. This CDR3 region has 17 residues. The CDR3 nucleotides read TGTGCCAGCAGCCCAGGGAGGCGGTCACGGCTTTCCAATGAGCAGTTCTTC. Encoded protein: CASSPGRRSRLSNEQFF.

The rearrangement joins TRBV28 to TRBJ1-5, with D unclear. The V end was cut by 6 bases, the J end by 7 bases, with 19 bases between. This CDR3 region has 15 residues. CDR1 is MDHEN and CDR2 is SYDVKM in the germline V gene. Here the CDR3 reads CASSRTSLFGQPQHF. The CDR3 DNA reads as TGTGCCAGCAGCCGAACGTCCTTATTTGGCCAGCCCCAGCATTTT.

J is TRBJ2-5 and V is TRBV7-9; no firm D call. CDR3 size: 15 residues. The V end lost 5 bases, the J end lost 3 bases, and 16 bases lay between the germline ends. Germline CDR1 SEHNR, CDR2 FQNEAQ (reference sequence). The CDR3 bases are TGTGCCAGCAGCCCAACGGGCTCCATCGAAGAGACCCAGTACTTC. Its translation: CASSPTGSIEETQYF.

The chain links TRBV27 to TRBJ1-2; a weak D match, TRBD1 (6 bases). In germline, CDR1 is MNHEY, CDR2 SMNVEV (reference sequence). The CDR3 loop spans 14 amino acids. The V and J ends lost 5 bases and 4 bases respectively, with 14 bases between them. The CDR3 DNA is TGTGCCAGCAGTACCACAGGGTTCCTCTATGGCTACACCTTC. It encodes CASSTTGFLYGYTF.

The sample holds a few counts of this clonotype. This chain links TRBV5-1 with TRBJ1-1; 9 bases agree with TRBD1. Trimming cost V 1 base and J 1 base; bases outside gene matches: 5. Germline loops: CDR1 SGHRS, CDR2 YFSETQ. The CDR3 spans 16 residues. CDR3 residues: CASSLTPGQGNTEAFF. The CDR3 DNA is TGCGCCAGCAGCTTGACTCCGGGACAGGGGAACACTGAAGCTTTCTTT.

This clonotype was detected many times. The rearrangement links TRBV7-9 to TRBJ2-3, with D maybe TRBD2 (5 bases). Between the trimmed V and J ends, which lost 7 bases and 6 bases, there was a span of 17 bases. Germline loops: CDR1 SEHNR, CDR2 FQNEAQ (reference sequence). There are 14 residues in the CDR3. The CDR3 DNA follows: TGTGCCAGCATCGAACATACTAGTCGCGATACGCAGTATTTT. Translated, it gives CASIEHTSRDTQYF.

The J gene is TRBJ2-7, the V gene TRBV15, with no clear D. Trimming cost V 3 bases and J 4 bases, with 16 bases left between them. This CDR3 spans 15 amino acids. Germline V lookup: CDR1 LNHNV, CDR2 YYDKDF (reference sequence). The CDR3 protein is CATSRRSDELYEQYF. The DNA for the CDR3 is TGTGCCACCAGCAGGAGGTCCGACGAATTATACGAGCAGTACTTC.

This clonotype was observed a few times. The CDR3 DNA sequence: TGCGCCAGCAGCCGAGAAAGGGGGGGGGCCTACGAGCAGTACTTC. The encoded protein is CASSRERGGAYEQYF. V and J are TRBV4-1 and TRBJ2-7; a weak D match, TRBD2 (7 bases). This CDR3 is built from 15 residues. CDR1 is MGHRA, CDR2 YSYEKL, per germline. The ends were cut back, 4 bases at V and 2 bases at J, with 15 bases in the middle.